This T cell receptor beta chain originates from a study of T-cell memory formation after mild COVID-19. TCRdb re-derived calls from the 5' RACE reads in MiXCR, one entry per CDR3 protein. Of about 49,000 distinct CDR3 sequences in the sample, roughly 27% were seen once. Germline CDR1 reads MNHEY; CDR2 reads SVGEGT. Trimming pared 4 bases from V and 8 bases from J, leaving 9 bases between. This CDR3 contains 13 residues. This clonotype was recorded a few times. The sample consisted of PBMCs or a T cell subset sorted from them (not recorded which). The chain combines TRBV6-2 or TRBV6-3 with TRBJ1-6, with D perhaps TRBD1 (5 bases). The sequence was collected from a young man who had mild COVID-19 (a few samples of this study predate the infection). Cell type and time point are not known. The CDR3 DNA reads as TGTGCCAGCAGTTTCAGGGAACATTCACCCCTCCACTTT. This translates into CASSFREHSPLHF.